Many counts were recorded for the clone carrying this T cell receptor beta chain. The antigen remains unidentified. This record belongs to a study of identical twins. General study results and limits: Excess low generation probability was seen in twin-shared out-of-frame alpha sequences. Analyses of zero insertions could be partly confounded by invariant MAIT and iNKT cells. The study found weaker excess twin sharing in beta out-of-frame sequences.

TCRdb analysed the 5' RACE reads with MiXCR anew, one entry per CDR3 protein. The sample lists about 700,000 distinct CDR3 sequences; 6.1% were seen once. The CDR3 sequence is 15 residues long. Trimming took 6 bases from V and 3 from J, leaving 18 bases between them. The gene calls are TRBV12-3 or TRBV12-4 and TRBJ2-7, with D possibly called TRBD1 or TRBD2 (7 bases each). Material for sequencing was naive T cells sorted from blood. The receptor's source is a man between 18 and 35 years old in good health. The CDR3 loop reads CASSPRQGGDYEQYF. The CDR3 bases are TGTGCCAGCAGCCCGAGACAGGGAGGGGACTACGAGCAGTACTTC.